This T cell receptor (beta chain) is from a study of T cell changes during pregnancy in multiple sclerosis. The germline V gene has CDR1 SEHNR and CDR2 FQNEAQ (reference sequence). V lost 4 bases, J lost 7 bases, and 5 bases stayed unmatched. The CDR3 has 14 residues. The protocol was immunoSEQ multiplex PCR, while the TCRdb copy is restricted to in-frame clones and leaves out a portion. The data contain just over 50,000 clones, approximately 94% of them singletons. This rearrangement joins TRBV7-9 to TRBJ1-4; 8 bases align to TRBD1. The material was CD4+ T cells from peripheral blood mononuclear cells, obtained in the second trimester of pregnancy. The receptor was isolated from a female donor with multiple sclerosis, enrolled in a pregnancy study. The CDR3 nucleotides read TGTGCCAGCAGCTCTCAGGGGGCGGGTGAAAAACTGTTTTTT. Translated: CASSSQGAGEKLFF.